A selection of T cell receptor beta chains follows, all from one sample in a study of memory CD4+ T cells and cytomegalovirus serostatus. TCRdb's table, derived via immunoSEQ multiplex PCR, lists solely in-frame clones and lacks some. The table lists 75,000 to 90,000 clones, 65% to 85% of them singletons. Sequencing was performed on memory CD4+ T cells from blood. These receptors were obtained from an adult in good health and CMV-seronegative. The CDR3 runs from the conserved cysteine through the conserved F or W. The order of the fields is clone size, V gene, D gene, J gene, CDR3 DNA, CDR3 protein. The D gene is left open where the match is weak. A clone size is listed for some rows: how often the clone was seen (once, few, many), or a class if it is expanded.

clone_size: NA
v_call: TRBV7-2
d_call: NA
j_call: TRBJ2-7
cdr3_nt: TGTGCCAGCAGCTTTTCCTCTAGCGTCGAGCAGTACTTC
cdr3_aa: CASSFSSSVEQYF

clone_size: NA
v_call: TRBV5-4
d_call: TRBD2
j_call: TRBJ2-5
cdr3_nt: TGTGCCAGCAGCCCCAGCGGGACTAGGGCAGAAGAGACCCAGTACTTC
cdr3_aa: CASSPSGTRAEETQYF

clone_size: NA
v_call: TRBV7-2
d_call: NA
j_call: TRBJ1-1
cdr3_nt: TGTGCCAGCAGCTTAGACGGACACATAGTGGCCCCCAGCACTGAAGCTTTCTTT
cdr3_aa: CASSLDGHIVAPSTEAFF

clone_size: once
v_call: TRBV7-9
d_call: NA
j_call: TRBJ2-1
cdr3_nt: TGTGCCGCACAAGGGGACGGGGTGACTACATATGAGCAGTTCTTC
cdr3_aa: CAAQGDGVTTYEQFF

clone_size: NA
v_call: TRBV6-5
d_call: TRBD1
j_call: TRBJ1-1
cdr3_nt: TGTGCCAGCAGCACGACAGGGTTTCAATCGCGAGCTTTCTTT
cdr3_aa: CASSTTGFQSRAFF

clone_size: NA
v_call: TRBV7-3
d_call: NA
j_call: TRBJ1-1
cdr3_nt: TGTGCCAGCAGCTTTTGGGGGAACACTGAAGCTTTCTTT
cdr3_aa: CASSFWGNTEAFF

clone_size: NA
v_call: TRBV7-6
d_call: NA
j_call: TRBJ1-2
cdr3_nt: TGTGCCAGCAGCTTAGCCGCTGGGCCACGCTATGGCTACACCTTC
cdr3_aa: CASSLAAGPRYGYTF

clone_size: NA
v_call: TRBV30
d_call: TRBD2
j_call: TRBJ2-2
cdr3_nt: TGTGCCTGGAGTGTTGTACTAGCGGGGGGGCCGGGCACCGGGGAGCTGTTTTTT
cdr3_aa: CAWSVVLAGGPGTGELFF

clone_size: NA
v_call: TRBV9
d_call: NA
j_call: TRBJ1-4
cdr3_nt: TGTGCCAGCAGCGTAGCTCCCGAATCAAGCAGGAGTCATGAAAAACTGTTTTTT
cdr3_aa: CASSVAPESSRSHEKLFF

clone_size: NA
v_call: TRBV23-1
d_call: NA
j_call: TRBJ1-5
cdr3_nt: TGCGCCAGCGGGGGGGAGGCCGGGCCTTATAGCAATCAGCCCCAGCATTTT
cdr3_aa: CASGGEAGPYSNQPQHF

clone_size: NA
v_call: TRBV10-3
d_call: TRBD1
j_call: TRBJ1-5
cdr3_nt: TGTGCCATCAGTGCGGACAGGGAACAGCCCCAGCATTTT
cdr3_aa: CAISADREQPQHF

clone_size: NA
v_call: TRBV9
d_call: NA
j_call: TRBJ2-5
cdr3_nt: TGTGCCAGCAGCGTAGCTGTTCGAGAGACCCAGTACTTC
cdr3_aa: CASSVAVRETQYF

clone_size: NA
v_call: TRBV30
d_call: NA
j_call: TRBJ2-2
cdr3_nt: TGTGCCTGGAGTACCAACTGGGGGGCCGGAACCGGGGAGCTGTTTTTT
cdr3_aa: CAWSTNWGAGTGELFF

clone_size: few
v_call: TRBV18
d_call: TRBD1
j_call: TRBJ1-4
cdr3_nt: TGTGCCAGCTCACCCCGGGACAGGAAAACAACTAATGAAAAACTGTTTTTT
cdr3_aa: CASSPRDRKTTNEKLFF

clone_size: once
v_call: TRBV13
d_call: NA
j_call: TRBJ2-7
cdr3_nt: TGTGCCAGCAGCTTAGGAGGGGGGAGCTCCTACGAGCAGTACTTC
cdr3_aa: CASSLGGGSSYEQYF

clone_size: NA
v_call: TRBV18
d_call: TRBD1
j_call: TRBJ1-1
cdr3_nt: TGTGCCAGCTCACAACTGACAGGGAGTAGAACTGAAGCTTTCTTT
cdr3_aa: CASSQLTGSRTEAFF

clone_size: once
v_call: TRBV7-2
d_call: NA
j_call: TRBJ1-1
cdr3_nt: TGTGCCACTGGAGGGAACACTGAAGCTTTCTTT
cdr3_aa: CATGGNTEAFF

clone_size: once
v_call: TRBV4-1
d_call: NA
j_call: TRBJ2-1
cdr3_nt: TGCGCCAGCAGCGTGCAGGACTACCAGTACAATGAGCAGTTCTTC
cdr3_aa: CASSVQDYQYNEQFF

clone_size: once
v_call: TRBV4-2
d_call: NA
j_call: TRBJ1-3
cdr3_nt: TGTGCCAGCAGCCAAGAAATCGGATATCCCATCTCTGGAAACACCATATATTTT
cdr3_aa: CASSQEIGYPISGNTIYF

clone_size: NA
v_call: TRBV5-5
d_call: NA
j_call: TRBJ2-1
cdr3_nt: TGTGCCAGCAGCTTGGGGGAGGATGAGCAGTTCTTC
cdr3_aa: CASSLGEDEQFF

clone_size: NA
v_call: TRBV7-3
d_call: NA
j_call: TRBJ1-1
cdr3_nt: TGTGCCAGCAGCACGCAGGGAAGGGGGACTGAAGCTTTCTTT
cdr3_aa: CASSTQGRGTEAFF

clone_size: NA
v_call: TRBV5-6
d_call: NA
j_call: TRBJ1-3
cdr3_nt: TGTGCCAGCAGCTTTTCCGGGACTGAAAACACCATATATTTT
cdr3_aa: CASSFSGTENTIYF

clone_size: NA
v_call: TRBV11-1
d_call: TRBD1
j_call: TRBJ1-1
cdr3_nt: TGTGCCAGCAGTCTGGACAGGAACGCTGAAGCTTTCTTT
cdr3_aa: CASSLDRNAEAFF

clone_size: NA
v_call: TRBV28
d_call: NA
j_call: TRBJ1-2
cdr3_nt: TGTGCCAGCAGTTCAGGACAGTATGGCTACACCTTC
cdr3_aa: CASSSGQYGYTF

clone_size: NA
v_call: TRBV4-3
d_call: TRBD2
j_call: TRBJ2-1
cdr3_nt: TGCGCCAGCAGCCAAGATGGAGCGGGGGGGCGGCATGAGCAGTTCTTC
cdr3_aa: CASSQDGAGGRHEQFF